A selection of T cell receptor beta chains follows, all from one sample in a study of post-analysis software for immune sequencing data. Each CDR3 protein is one row after TCRdb ran MiXCR on the PCR reads. This sample has roughly 800,000 distinct CDR3 sequences, with 25% to 30% found just once. Sequenced sample: blood. Receptors originate from a girl between 5 and 17 years old with multiple sclerosis. The conserved cysteine and the conserved F or W are not part of the CDR3 here.

TRBJ1-2	TRBV21-1	ASSKVEGGNYGYT
TRBJ1-1	TRBV7-9	ASNRDGGVAF
TRBJ2-4	TRBV3-1	ASSPHGQNIQY
TRBJ1-2	TRBV6-1	ASSASRDRAGGYT
TRBJ2-7	TRBV27	ASSPGLKYEQY
TRBJ1-1	TRBV5-1	ASSFEGVGRTEAF
TRBJ1-1	TRBV20-1	SAAMDSTEAF
-	TRBV7-9	ASSLRVSQETQY
TRBJ2-3	TRBV5-8	ASSGNSPTQY
TRBJ2-3	TRBV7-2	ASRGQISTDTQY
TRBJ2-3	TRBV6-6	ASGFTTDTQY
TRBJ2-1	TRBV12-3/TRBV12-4	ASSDDQPGEQF
TRBJ1-5	TRBV28	ASRPTGGDQPQH
TRBJ2-2	TRBV14	ASSPDRGSNTGELF
-	TRBV20-1	SASLTDPREQY
TRBJ1-2	TRBV12-5	ASGLEGWSYGYT
TRBJ2-7	TRBV20-1	SATKLAGPSYEQY
TRBJ2-3	TRBV24-1	ATSARGSGKSTDTQY
TRBJ2-1	TRBV20-1	SAWNAGDNEQF
TRBJ2-3	TRBV24-1	ATSDFERVQDNTQY
TRBJ1-2	TRBV10-3	ATTGTVKFYGYT
TRBJ2-1	TRBV6-2/TRBV6-3	ASGRLGLAGINEQF
TRBJ2-7	TRBV28	ASSRPWDEQY
TRBJ1-5	TRBV3-1	ASSQGFAGPQPQH
TRBJ1-2	TRBV7-8	ASSLAGTSNINDGYT
TRBJ2-6	TRBV25-1	ATTISGLSGANVLT
TRBJ2-1	TRBV15	ATSPKGGGYYNEQF
TRBJ1-4	TRBV20-1	SALQGKSATNEKPF
TRBJ2-5	TRBV20-1	SATQGVRETQY
TRBJ2-2	TRBV6-5	ASSYGGTGELF
TRBJ2-7	TRBV5-1	ASSLDAGTAYEQY
TRBJ2-1	TRBV29-1	SGKRMGPYNEQF
TRBJ2-1	TRBV20-1	SEGRGTYNGQF
TRBJ2-7	TRBV9	ASSVVGLAGYEQY
TRBJ1-1	TRBV7-2	ASSPLGGAEAF
TRBJ2-7	TRBV7-9	ASSKQGPVYEQY
TRBJ2-4	TRBV7-2	ASSARQVLQVIQY